These 10 T cell receptor beta chains were all obtained from the same sample, sequenced in a study of blood T cell repertoires in COVID-19. Clones were read by immunoSEQ multiplex PCR, and TCRdb kept only the in-frame ones, dropping some. The table records 250,000 or so clones, about four fifths of them present only once. Input material: peripheral blood. Source of these receptors: a woman in her 40s who had recovered from COVID-19.

This clone was seen only once. The chain links TRBV2 to TRBJ1-4; a weak D match, TRBD1 (5 bases). Between the trimmed V and J ends, which lost 3 bases and 3 bases, there was a span of 8 bases. Germline-derived CDR1 and CDR2 are SNHLY and FYNNEI. The CDR3 runs to 14 residues. The CDR3 reads CASSDRAANEKLFF. Written as DNA, the CDR3 is TGTGCCAGCAGTGACAGGGCTGCTAATGAAAAACTGTTTTTT. Full variable domain (missing parts from reference TRBV2 and TRBJ1-4): EPEVTQTPSHQVTQMGQEVILRCVPISNHLYFYWYRQILGQKVEFLVSFYNNEISEKSEIFDDQFSVERPDGSNFTLKIRSTKLEDSAMYFCASSDRAANEKLFFGSGTQLSVL.

The V gene is TRBV20-1, the J gene TRBJ2-5; 7 bases map to TRBD2. This CDR3 spans 14 amino acids. Looked up from germline, CDR1 is DFQATT and CDR2 is SNEGSKA (reference sequence). Trimming took 3 bases from V and 4 from J; bases not matched to a gene: 8. The CDR3, as DNA: TGCAGTGCTAGTCAGGGACTACCGAGAGAGACCCAGTACTTC. This encodes CSASQGLPRETQYF.

J is TRBJ1-1 and V is TRBV7-6, with 7 bases lining up with TRBD1. CDR1 is SGHVS and CDR2 is FNYEAQ in the germline V gene. V lost 8 bases and J lost 1; bases outside the gene matches: 13. The CDR3 contains 16 residues. The CDR3 DNA sequence: TGTGCCAGCGTTTCCGGAACAGGGGAGCGGAACACTGAAGCTTTCTTT. Encoded protein: CASVSGTGERNTEAFF.

The chain is built from TRBV30 and TRBJ1-3; the D gene is possibly TRBD1 (5 bases). CDR3 size: 13 residues. The germline V and J ends were trimmed by 6 bases and 0 bases, with 9 bases remaining between them. The germline CDR1 and CDR2 sequences are GTSNPN and SVGIG (reference sequence). The CDR3 DNA reads TGTGCCTGTACCGACAGCTCTGGAAACACCATATATTTT. Protein: CACTDSSGNTIYF.

The sample holds one count of this clone. The rearrangement joins TRBV7-9 to TRBJ1-1, with D maybe TRBD1 (5 bases). Per the germline V gene, CDR1 is SEHNR and CDR2 is FQNEAQ (reference sequence). V gave up 5 bases and J gave up 1 base, with 20 bases separating them. This CDR3 contains 17 residues. CDR3 sequence (DNA): TGTGCCAGCAGCCGCTTAGAGTCCCAGGGAGGGAACACTGAAGCTTTCTTT. Protein: CASSRLESQGGNTEAFF.

The chain employs TRBV5-1 and TRBJ1-4; 7 bases are a match to TRBD1. The CDR3 has 13 amino acids. CDR1 and CDR2 (germline): SGHRS, YFSETQ. With 2 bases clipped from V and 8 bases from J, the junction kept 3 bases outside the gene matches. CDR3 in DNA: TGCGCCAGCAGCTTAAGAGGGGGCGAAAAACTGTTTTTT. It codes for CASSLRGGEKLFF.

A few counts support this clone. The V and J genes are TRBV7-9 and TRBJ1-2; D remains ambiguous. Germline CDR1 is SEHNR and CDR2 is FQNEAQ (reference sequence). V lost 5 bases to trimming and J lost 6 bases, with 19 bases between them. The CDR3 has 15 amino acids. The CDR3 coding sequence is TGTGCCAGCAGCCTTCAGGACTTCCGCGTCCATGGCTACACCTTC. Translated: CASSLQDFRVHGYTF.

This clone appeared a single time. The chain is built from TRBV10-3 and TRBJ2-2; 7 bases fit TRBD1. CDR3 length: 15 amino acids. The junction had 6 bases not matched to a gene; V was cut back by 4 bases and J by 4 bases. The germline gives CDR1 ENHRY, CDR2 SYGVKD. The DNA of the CDR3 is TGTGCCATCAGTGCGGGACAGAAACTCACCGGGGAGCTGTTTTTT. Its translation: CAISAGQKLTGELFF.

This clone was counted once. The same CDR3 also results from other DNA sequences found in this sample. In nucleotides, the CDR3 is TGCGCCAGCAGCCCCGGACAGGGGGTAAATGAGCAGTTCTTC. This encodes CASSPGQGVNEQFF. The J gene is TRBJ2-1, the V gene TRBV5-1; 10 nucleotides match TRBD1. Trimming took 4 bases from V and 7 from J; bases not matched to a gene: 5. The length of the CDR3 is 14 residues. Germline assignment: CDR1 SGHRS and CDR2 YFSETQ.

This chain uses TRBV6-5 with TRBJ1-2; 7 nucleotides align to TRBD1. Losses at the gene ends were 4 bases for V and 5 bases for J; bases not matched to a gene: 7. CDR3 size: 14 residues. Germline V CDR1 and CDR2: MNHEY, SVGAGI. CDR3 protein: CASSSGQVPYGYTF. The CDR3 bases are TGTGCCAGCAGTTCAGGACAGGTTCCATATGGCTACACCTTC.